This is a list of T cell receptor beta chains from one sample in a study of shared clonotypes between healthy human individuals. TCRdb's copy holds only in-frame clones and misses some; the assay was immunoSEQ multiplex PCR. This sample carries about 1,500,000 clones, around 97% of them seen once, and the ten largest clones take approximately 1.1%. Sequencing used naive CD4+ T cells sorted from blood. All receptors come from a man aged 25-45 years in good health. CDR3s include the opening cysteine and the closing phenylalanine or tryptophan. A D gene is named only where the DNA matches it firmly. Size values are once, few and many counts, or a class for expanded clones, and some rows have none.

V gene,J gene,clone size,D gene,CDR3 protein,CDR3 DNA
TRBV11-2,TRBJ2-1,.,.,CASSLQHGSTLNEQFF,TGTGCCAGCAGCTTACAACATGGATCAACGCTCAATGAGCAGTTCTTC
TRBV6-5,TRBJ2-7,.,.,CASRRGLVSYEQYF,TGTGCCAGCAGGCGGGGCTTAGTCTCCTACGAGCAGTACTTC
TRBV7-2,TRBJ2-3,.,TRBD1,CASSSDRGTDTQYF,TGTGCCAGCAGCTCGGACAGGGGCACAGATACGCAGTATTTT
TRBV30,TRBJ1-5,.,TRBD1,CAWSVPWTGAQQPQHF,TGTGCCTGGAGTGTACCTTGGACAGGAGCACAGCAGCCCCAGCATTTT
TRBV4-2,TRBJ2-1,.,TRBD2,CASSQDGLAGNEQFF,TGTGCCAGCAGCCAAGACGGGCTAGCGGGCAATGAGCAGTTCTTC
TRBV9,TRBJ2-1,.,.,CASSVGGTPNNEQFF,TGTGCCAGCAGCGTAGGAGGGACCCCAAACAATGAGCAGTTCTTC
TRBV9,TRBJ1-2,.,.,CASSAGEGVYF,TGTGCCAGCAGCGCTGGTGAGGGGGTCTACTTC
TRBV18,TRBJ2-7,.,TRBD1,CASSPLDRVGYEQYF,TGTGCCAGCTCACCACTAGACAGGGTCGGTTACGAGCAGTACTTC
TRBV6-5,TRBJ2-2,.,.,CASSYWGSFTGELFF,TGTGCCAGCAGTTACTGGGGGTCCTTCACCGGGGAGCTGTTTTTT
TRBV9,TRBJ2-7,.,TRBD2,CASSTGLAGAYEQYF,TGTGCCAGCAGCACGGGACTAGCGGGCGCCTACGAGCAGTACTTC
TRBV6-1,TRBJ2-7,.,.,CASLGQGTEEQYF,TGTGCCAGCTTAGGCCAGGGCACCGAGGAGCAGTACTTC
TRBV7-6,TRBJ1-3,.,TRBD1,CASSARTGALGNTIYF,TGTGCCAGCAGCGCGAGGACAGGGGCCTTGGGAAACACCATATATTTT
TRBV18,TRBJ1-2,.,TRBD1,CASSGQRGNLDQSGIYGYTF,TGTGCCAGCTCGGGACAGAGGGGTAATCTCGATCAATCAGGAATCTATGGCTACACCTTC
TRBV6-6,TRBJ1-2,.,.,CASRGDYGYTF,TGTGCCAGCAGAGGGGACTATGGCTACACCTTC
TRBV6-4,TRBJ2-1,.,.,CASSDPGQGSNEQFF,TGTGCCAGCAGTGATCCGGGACAAGGGTCCAATGAGCAGTTCTTC
TRBV5-4,TRBJ2-7,.,.,CASSFARDVWASYEQYF,TGTGCCAGCAGCTTCGCCAGGGATGTTTGGGCCTCCTACGAGCAGTACTTC
TRBV7-6,TRBJ2-7,.,TRBD2,CASSLKGGPWEQYF,TGTGCCAGCAGCTTAAAGGGAGGGCCTTGGGAGCAGTACTTC
TRBV5-8,TRBJ2-3,.,TRBD1,CASSPGTGSTDTQYF,TGTGCCAGCAGCCCCGGGACAGGTAGCACAGATACGCAGTATTTT
TRBV28,TRBJ2-6,.,.,CASSLVWLPSGHLGLGANVLTF,TGTGCCAGCAGTTTGGTATGGCTACCCTCGGGACATCTAGGTTTAGGGGCCAACGTCCTGACTTTC
TRBV27,TRBJ2-3,.,.,CASSRSRFPSTDTQYF,TGTGCCAGCAGTCGGTCTCGGTTCCCTAGCACAGATACGCAGTATTTT
TRBV29-1,TRBJ1-3,few,TRBD1,CSVRQGGNTIYF,TGCAGCGTCAGACAGGGTGGAAACACCATATATTTT
TRBV18,TRBJ2-3,.,.,CASSPLRTDTQYF,TGTGCCAGCTCACCTCTGCGCACAGATACGCAGTATTTT
TRBV10-3,TRBJ1-2,.,.,CAISEEADYGYTF,TGTGCCATCAGCGAGGAGGCGGACTATGGCTACACCTTC
TRBV28,TRBJ2-7,once,TRBD1,CASSFPDRGEYEQYF,TGTGCCAGCAGTTTTCCAGACAGGGGGGAGTACGAGCAGTACTTC
TRBV6-4,TRBJ2-3,.,TRBD2,CASSAGTSGTDTQYF,TGTGCCAGCAGTGCCGGGACTAGCGGCACAGATACGCAGTATTTT
TRBV5-4,TRBJ1-4,.,.,CASSLEAGINEKLFF,TGTGCCAGCAGCTTGGAGGCAGGGATTAATGAAAAACTGTTTTTT
TRBV6-1,TRBJ2-7,.,.,CASSEGGNIYEQYF,TGTGCCAGCAGTGAAGGAGGGAATATCTACGAGCAGTACTTC
TRBV13,TRBJ2-6,.,.,CASSRRRQGASSGANVLTF,TGTGCCAGCAGCCGGAGACGACAAGGGGCTTCCTCTGGGGCCAACGTCCTGACTTTC
TRBV5-6,TRBJ2-3,.,TRBD2,CASSLAGAGGPVDTQYF,TGTGCCAGCAGCTTGGCCGGGGCGGGAGGGCCTGTAGATACGCAGTATTTT
TRBV11-2,TRBJ2-7,.,TRBD2,CASSVTGGRYEQYF,TGTGCCAGCAGCGTAACTGGCGGGAGGTACGAGCAGTACTTC